This T cell receptor beta chain was identified in a study of blood T cell repertoires in COVID-19. Overall study context: Spain, Italy and the United States supplied samples that represented acute and convalescent COVID-19. T cells, B-cell-depleted T cells, or PBMCs supplied cDNA or gDNA.

Original methodology: Amplification of reference gene primers provided the estimated nucleated cell counts. The assay was immunoSEQ multiplex PCR, and TCRdb's table has in-frame clones only and misses some. V and J calls plus clone size are reproduced from that table; the DNA served to infer D and trimming. This table holds 100,000 to 150,000 clones, roughly four fifths found once. V gave up 8 bases and J gave up 1 base; unmatched junction bases: 7. Germline V gives CDR1 LGHNA, CDR2 YSLEER. This CDR3 spans 15 amino acids. The sequence came from a human donor in a cohort sampled during active COVID-19. The gene calls are TRBV4-3 and TRBJ2-1; TRBD1 agrees at 8 bases. Sequencing was performed on peripheral blood. CDR3 sequence (DNA): TGCGCCAGCTCTAGCCAGGGGGCTTCCTACAATGAGCAGTTCTTC. Translating gives CASSSQGASYNEQFF.